This is a list of T cell receptor beta chains from one sample in a study of T cell responses to AZD1222 COVID-19 vaccine. Assay: immunoSEQ multiplex PCR; the TCRdb copy retains only in-frame clones and omits some. There are 70,000 to 85,000 clones in the sample; around four fifths occur only once, and about 3% lies in the top ten. The specimen comprised peripheral blood, sampled on day 0 of AZD1222 vaccination. The origin of the receptors is an adult in good health. CDR3s include the opening cysteine and the closing phenylalanine or tryptophan. D genes are given only for firm matches. The size entry is marked missing in some rows and otherwise reads once, few, many or a size class.

abundance: .; j_gene: TRBJ1-2; len: 15; v_gene: TRBV15; d_gene: TRBD1; CDR3aa: CATSRDDRGGYGYTF; CDR3nt: TGTGCCACCAGCAGAGATGACAGGGGGGGCTATGGCTACACCTTC
abundance: once; j_gene: TRBJ2-5; len: 15; v_gene: TRBV9; d_gene: .; CDR3aa: CASNRIGVPGETQYF; CDR3nt: TGTGCCAGCAACCGGATCGGGGTTCCGGGGGAGACCCAGTACTTC
abundance: .; j_gene: TRBJ1-4; len: 16; v_gene: TRBV19; d_gene: TRBD1; CDR3aa: CASRIATGGPNEKLFF; CDR3nt: TGTGCCAGTAGGATTGCAACAGGGGGCCCAAATGAAAAACTGTTTTTT
abundance: .; j_gene: TRBJ2-2; len: 15; v_gene: TRBV5-1; d_gene: TRBD1; CDR3aa: CASSPQGDGTGELFF; CDR3nt: TGCGCCAGCAGTCCCCAGGGGGATGGCACCGGGGAGCTGTTTTTT
abundance: .; j_gene: TRBJ1-2; len: 12; v_gene: TRBV27; d_gene: .; CDR3aa: CASSPGGYGYTF; CDR3nt: TGTGCCAGCAGTCCGGGGGGCTATGGCTACACCTTC
abundance: many; j_gene: TRBJ1-2; len: 14; v_gene: TRBV6-1; d_gene: .; CDR3aa: CASSDGGRSYGYTF; CDR3nt: TGTGCCAGCAGTGACGGGGGACGGAGCTATGGCTACACCTTC
abundance: .; j_gene: TRBJ1-1; len: 16; v_gene: TRBV27; d_gene: TRBD1; CDR3aa: CASSPEHRGKNTEAFF; CDR3nt: TGTGCCAGCAGTCCGGAACACAGGGGCAAAAACACTGAAGCTTTCTTT
abundance: .; j_gene: TRBJ1-3; len: 16; v_gene: TRBV19; d_gene: TRBD1; CDR3aa: CASSSRTGAGGNTIYF; CDR3nt: TGTGCCAGTAGTAGCCGAACAGGGGCAGGTGGAAACACCATATATTTT
abundance: once; j_gene: TRBJ1-1; len: 18; v_gene: TRBV5-1; d_gene: .; CDR3aa: CASRIQGTVVNGTTEAFF; CDR3nt: TGCGCCAGCAGGATACAGGGAACGGTTGTCAATGGAACCACTGAAGCTTTCTTT
abundance: once; j_gene: TRBJ1-1; len: 13; v_gene: TRBV6-5; d_gene: TRBD1; CDR3aa: CASRGTGRSEAFF; CDR3nt: TGTGCCAGCAGAGGGACAGGGAGGTCTGAAGCTTTCTTT
abundance: .; j_gene: TRBJ1-1; len: 11; v_gene: TRBV30; d_gene: .; CDR3aa: CAWSAEVEAFF; CDR3nt: TGTGCCTGGAGTGCCGAGGTTGAAGCTTTCTTT
abundance: once; j_gene: TRBJ2-7; len: 13; v_gene: TRBV19; d_gene: .; CDR3aa: CASSNPDRNEQYF; CDR3nt: TGTGCCAGTAGTAATCCCGACAGGAACGAGCAGTACTTC
abundance: .; j_gene: TRBJ2-1; len: 16; v_gene: TRBV10-1; d_gene: TRBD2; CDR3aa: CASSETGLAGNNEQFF; CDR3nt: TGCGCCAGCAGTGAAACGGGACTAGCGGGGAACAATGAGCAGTTCTTC
abundance: .; j_gene: TRBJ1-2; len: 12; v_gene: TRBV2; d_gene: .; CDR3aa: CASRDFSYGYTF; CDR3nt: TGTGCCAGCAGGGACTTTAGCTATGGCTACACCTTC
abundance: .; j_gene: TRBJ1-4; len: 16; v_gene: TRBV10-3; d_gene: .; CDR3aa: CAITVMERKTNEKLFF; CDR3nt: TGTGCCATCACAGTGATGGAAAGGAAAACTAATGAAAAACTGTTTTTT
abundance: few; j_gene: TRBJ1-1; len: 13; v_gene: TRBV7-2; d_gene: .; CDR3aa: CASSLDPVPKAFF; CDR3nt: TGTGCCAGCAGCTTAGACCCCGTCCCTAAAGCTTTCTTT
abundance: .; j_gene: TRBJ1-3; len: 17; v_gene: TRBV11-2; d_gene: .; CDR3aa: CASSYLPTSGNGNTIYF; CDR3nt: TGTGCCAGCAGCTATTTACCGACTAGCGGGAATGGAAACACCATATATTTT
abundance: .; j_gene: TRBJ2-7; len: 15; v_gene: TRBV7-2; d_gene: .; CDR3aa: CASSAARGAPYEQYF; CDR3nt: TGTGCCAGCAGCGCAGCCCGGGGGGCCCCCTACGAGCAGTACTTC
abundance: .; j_gene: TRBJ2-3; len: 17; v_gene: TRBV5-1; d_gene: TRBD2; CDR3aa: CASSPGTSGRASDTQYF; CDR3nt: TGCGCCAGCAGCCCTGGGACTAGCGGGAGGGCATCAGATACGCAGTATTTT
abundance: .; j_gene: TRBJ1-6; len: 14; v_gene: TRBV6-5; d_gene: .; CDR3aa: CASSTGLYNSPLHF; CDR3nt: TGTGCCAGCAGTACGGGACTTTATAATTCACCCCTCCACTTT
abundance: .; j_gene: TRBJ1-1; len: 13; v_gene: TRBV2; d_gene: .; CDR3aa: CASKEEAFRGAFF; CDR3nt: TGTGCCAGCAAGGAAGAGGCCTTCAGGGGAGCTTTCTTT
abundance: .; j_gene: TRBJ2-5; len: 16; v_gene: TRBV27; d_gene: TRBD1; CDR3aa: CASSISGQGKSETQYF; CDR3nt: TGTGCCAGCAGTATCTCGGGACAGGGAAAGTCGGAGACCCAGTACTTC
abundance: .; j_gene: TRBJ2-5; len: 15; v_gene: TRBV11-2; d_gene: .; CDR3aa: CASSPGGGGQETQYF; CDR3nt: TGTGCCAGCAGCCCCGGAGGAGGGGGCCAAGAGACCCAGTACTTC
abundance: .; j_gene: TRBJ2-5; len: 16; v_gene: TRBV7-2; d_gene: .; CDR3aa: CASSLGSVRGGETQYF; CDR3nt: TGTGCCAGCAGCTTAGGGAGCGTCAGGGGTGGGGAGACCCAGTACTTC
abundance: .; j_gene: TRBJ2-7; len: 14; v_gene: TRBV2; d_gene: .; CDR3aa: CASSPDRSSYEQYF; CDR3nt: TGTGCCAGCAGTCCAGACCGGAGCTCCTACGAGCAGTACTTC
abundance: .; j_gene: TRBJ2-7; len: 15; v_gene: TRBV11-2; d_gene: TRBD1; CDR3aa: CASSNLRDRGYEQYF; CDR3nt: TGTGCCAGCAGCAACCTCCGGGACAGGGGTTACGAGCAGTACTTC
abundance: .; j_gene: TRBJ1-4; len: 17; v_gene: TRBV6-2/TRBV6-3; d_gene: .; CDR3aa: CASSTPVGARLREKLFF; CDR3nt: TGTGCCAGCAGCACCCCGGTGGGGGCTAGGCTTCGAGAAAAACTGTTTTTT
abundance: .; j_gene: TRBJ2-3; len: 14; v_gene: TRBV4-3; d_gene: .; CDR3aa: CASSQSSATDTQYF; CDR3nt: TGCGCCAGCAGCCAAAGTAGCGCCACAGATACGCAGTATTTT
abundance: .; j_gene: TRBJ1-1; len: 13; v_gene: TRBV30; d_gene: .; CDR3aa: CAWSGSGRTEAFF; CDR3nt: TGTGCCTGGTCCGGATCAGGGAGGACTGAAGCTTTCTTT
abundance: .; j_gene: TRBJ2-3; len: 17; v_gene: TRBV5-4; d_gene: .; CDR3aa: CASSPNTWGGATDTQYF; CDR3nt: TGTGCCAGCAGCCCAAATACCTGGGGGGGCGCAACAGATACGCAGTATTTT
abundance: .; j_gene: TRBJ1-4; len: 15; v_gene: TRBV6-5; d_gene: TRBD1; CDR3aa: CASGGTGGWFEKLFF; CDR3nt: TGTGCCAGCGGAGGAACAGGGGGCTGGTTTGAAAAACTGTTTTTT
abundance: .; j_gene: TRBJ1-1; len: 12; v_gene: TRBV29-1; d_gene: .; CDR3aa: CSAHGIEGEAFF; CDR3nt: TGCAGCGCCCACGGTATTGAGGGGGAAGCTTTCTTT
abundance: .; j_gene: TRBJ2-3; len: 15; v_gene: TRBV19; d_gene: .; CDR3aa: CASSMGWGFTDTQYF; CDR3nt: TGTGCCAGTAGTATGGGTTGGGGGTTCACAGATACGCAGTATTTT
abundance: once; j_gene: TRBJ1-2; len: 14; v_gene: TRBV19; d_gene: TRBD1; CDR3aa: CASSGGTGGYGYTF; CDR3nt: TGTGCCAGTAGTGGTGGGACAGGGGGCTATGGCTACACCTTC
abundance: few; j_gene: TRBJ2-3; len: 15; v_gene: TRBV4-3; d_gene: .; CDR3aa: CASSQLLRATDTQYF; CDR3nt: TGCGCCAGCAGCCAACTCCTCAGGGCCACAGATACGCAGTATTTT
abundance: .; j_gene: TRBJ1-6; len: 13; v_gene: TRBV27; d_gene: TRBD1; CDR3aa: CASGPGGSSPLHF; CDR3nt: TGTGCCAGCGGCCCAGGGGGGTCCTCACCCCTCCACTTT
abundance: .; j_gene: TRBJ1-2; len: 15; v_gene: TRBV19; d_gene: .; CDR3aa: CASSIPGQINYGYTF; CDR3nt: TGTGCCAGTAGTATACCCGGACAGATTAACTATGGCTACACCTTC